This T cell receptor beta chain was recovered during a study of CD8 T cells in Susac syndrome (dated by TCRdb to between 2018 and 2021). With respect to the entire study: Repertoire sequencing was used to test whether CD8+ T cell activation and differentiation in Susac syndrome was antigen driven.

RNA was extracted using the RNeasy kit, and roughly 0.5 to 1 microgram was reverse transcribed with random hexamers. The immunoSEQ multiplex PCR assay, covering 54 Vbeta and 13 Jbeta segments, was used to amplify TCR beta CDR3 regions. PCR amplification bias was corrected by using a synthetic template baseline for primer optimization and computational correction. The original pipeline was this. Reads were annotated to V, D and J genes according to IMGT and were analyzed with immunoSEQ Analyzer, with only productive sequences retained. To calculate clonality, Shannon entropy was normalized by log2 of the number of productive unique sequences and then subtracted from one. For each patient and control, public and private clones were evaluated among the 100 most prevalent clones. A clone was defined as Susac-specific if it was absent from the healthy and MS cohorts, from roughly 980 published viral clones and from other ImmuneACCESS disease sequences. TCRdb passed the public sequencing reads through fastp at Q25 and MiXCR, retaining productive beta sequences. Each CDR3 protein appears once, grouped with its most common genes and DNA. The V and J calls were determined by TCRdb, not by the authors. The table for this sample lists roughly 180,000 distinct CDR3 sequences; less than 95% of them were counted only once. The top ten constitute approximately 0.1% of the sample.

Peripheral blood CD8+ and CD4+ T cells from healthy donors, Susac syndrome patients and multiple sclerosis patients were profiled by high-throughput TCR beta sequencing. Healthy donors were included as age- and sex-matched controls. Bulk CD8+ and CD4+ T cells were purified magnetically by negative isolation, whereas CD8+ TEMRA cells were enriched by FACS. Blood was drawn into EDTA tubes, processed within 24 hours, and PBMCs were isolated by density gradient centrifugation. PBMCs intended for TCR sequencing were frozen in liquid nitrogen and were later thawed in a 37 degrees C water bath. Purity of sorted or isolated CD4+, CD8+ and CD8+ TEMRA cells was at least 90%. CDR1 and CDR2 (SQVTM, ANQGSEA) derive from the germline V gene. V is reduced by 4 bases and J by 7 bases, leaving a spacing of 17 bases between them. From the cysteine through the phenylalanine, the CDR3 covers 14 amino acids. Only CDR3 DNA is held: 42 bases, read in frame from base 1.

The investigation overall reported the following: The TCR sequencing and HLA analysis was acknowledged to have included a relatively small number of individuals.

As regards this clonotype: What this receptor recognizes is not known. Nothing much larger sits one base from this clone, and base qualities are not available.

The sequence was obtained from a human donor in good health. The source material was CD4+ T cells from PBMCs. The sequence is built from TRBV29-1 and TRBJ2-1, and TRBD1 may be the D gene, going by 6 matching bases. CDR3 loop: CSVVEGDPANEQFF. The DNA sequence follows: TGCAGCGTTGTCGAGGGGGACCCCGCAAATGAGCAGTTCTTC.